What follows are 18 T cell receptor beta chains derived from one specimen sequenced in a study of CD8+ T cells in alopecia areata. Isolated RNA was reverse transcribed into cDNA used as the sequencing template. The repertoire was sequenced with immunoSEQ multiplex PCR; TCRdb's copy has only in-frame clones and lacks some. Of around 97,000 clones listed, 55% are singletons. Sequenced sample: CD4+ T cells sorted from blood. All receptors come from a human donor in good health.

The V gene is TRBV5-6, the J gene TRBJ1-1; D is perhaps TRBD1 (5 bases). Trimming removed 3 bases from V and 5 bases from J, with 11 bases in between. The CDR3 sequence is 13 residues long. Looked up from germline, CDR1 is SGHDT and CDR2 is YYEEEE. CDR3 region: CASSWVRGTEAFF. CDR3 sequence (DNA): TGTGCCAGCAGCTGGGTGAGGGGAACTGAAGCTTTCTTT.

The chain is built from TRBV2 and TRBJ2-3, with 12 bases that match TRBD2. The CDR3 length is 16 residues. Germline V gene lookup returns CDR1 SNHLY and CDR2 FYNNEI. V was pared by 3 bases and J by 6 bases, with 7 bases of the junction left unmatched. CDR3 DNA sequence: TGTGCCAGCAGTGAGACTAGCGGGGGCCGGATGGATACGCAGTATTTT. It encodes CASSETSGGRMDTQYF.

V and J are TRBV30 and TRBJ2-7, with D hard to call. The CDR3 spans 14 residues. V was pared by 2 bases and J by 1 base, with 12 bases between. Germline CDR1 is GTSNPN and CDR2 is SVGIG (reference sequence). CDR3 amino acids: CAWSSQKRSYEQYF. The CDR3, as DNA: TGTGCCTGGAGTAGCCAGAAACGATCCTACGAGCAGTACTTC. The full variable domain, completed using reference TRBV30 and TRBJ2-7, is SQTIHQWPATLVQPVGSPLSLECTVEGTSNPNLYWYRQAAGRGLQLLFYSVGIGQISSEVPQNLSASRPQDRQFILSSKKLLLSDSGFYLCAWSSQKRSYEQYFGPGTRLTVT.

The chain is built from TRBV5-1 and TRBJ2-7; D ambiguous. The germline CDR1 and CDR2 sequences are SGHRS and YFSETQ. The CDR3 has 14 residues. The V end was cut by 2 bases, the J end by 1 base, with 10 bases between. In nucleotides, the CDR3 is TGCGCCAGCAGCTTAACGGGTGCGTCCTACGAGCAGTACTTC. Its protein product is CASSLTGASYEQYF.

V is TRBV29-1 and J is TRBJ1-4, with 8 bases that match TRBD1. Trimming took 4 bases from V and 0 from J; bases not matched to a gene: 4. The germline V gene encodes CDR1 SQVTM and CDR2 ANQGSEA. CDR3 length equals 15 residues. The CDR3 nucleotides read TGCAGCGTTGGCCCGACAGGGGCAACTAATGAAAAACTGTTTTTT. Translation: CSVGPTGATNEKLFF.

This clone has more than one count but fewer than ten. The chain joins TRBV5-1 to TRBJ1-1; D unresolved. Germline CDR1 reads SGHRS; CDR2 reads YFSETQ. The CDR3 length is 14 residues. V lost 0 bases and J lost 5, with 11 bases in between. The CDR3: CASSLESAGTEAFF. In DNA form, the CDR3 reads TGCGCCAGCAGCTTGGAGTCCGCCGGAACTGAAGCTTTCTTT. Based on the CDR3 plus reference TRBV5-1 and TRBJ1-1, the full variable domain is KAGVTQTPRYLIKTRGQQVTLSCSPISGHRSVSWYQQTPGQGLQFLFEYFSETQRNKGNFPGRFSGRQFSNSRSEMNVSTLELGDSALYLCASSLESAGTEAFFGQGTRLTVV.

V and J are TRBV7-2 and TRBJ1-6; D is unclear. There are 14 residues in the CDR3. V was pared by 1 base and J by 10 bases, with 11 bases between. Germline values: CDR1 SGHTA, CDR2 FQGNSA. The CDR3 region has the DNA TGTGCCAGCAGCTTAGATCTGGGATGGTCACCCCTCCACTTT. This gives the protein CASSLDLGWSPLHF.

The chain recombines TRBV30 with TRBJ1-2; D not resolved. From germline, CDR1 is GTSNPN and CDR2 SVGIG (reference sequence). V was cut by 0 bases and J by 8 bases, with 7 bases left in between. CDR3 size: 11 residues. The CDR3 region has the DNA TGTGCCTGGAGTGTACCCAAGGGCTACACCTTC. It translates to CAWSVPKGYTF.

The V gene is TRBV4-3, the J gene TRBJ1-2; no firm D call. V gave up 1 base and J gave up 0 bases, with 3 bases separating them. Germline V lookup: CDR1 LGHNA, CDR2 YSLEER. The CDR3 has 13 residues. CDR3 DNA sequence: TGCGCCAGCAGCCAAGCAGCTAACTATGGCTACACCTTC. As protein: CASSQAANYGYTF.

This chain connects TRBV28 to TRBJ2-7; maybe TRBD2 (5 bases). Germline assignment: CDR1 MDHEN and CDR2 SYDVKM. The ends were cut back, 2 bases at V and 3 bases at J, with 5 bases in the middle. The CDR3 is 12 amino acids. The CDR3 sequence is CASSLEGYEQYF. Written as DNA, the CDR3 is TGTGCCAGCAGTTTAGAGGGCTACGAGCAGTACTTC.

The gene calls are TRBV4-3 and TRBJ2-7, with TRBD1 matching over 7 bases. CDR3 length: 14 residues. Per germline, CDR1 LGHNA and CDR2 YSLEER. The ends lost 1 base at V and 6 bases at J; junction bases unmatched: 6. CDR3: CASSQATGESEQYF. The CDR3 nucleotides are TGCGCCAGCAGCCAAGCAACAGGGGAAAGCGAGCAGTACTTC.

The chain has TRBV30 and TRBJ2-1, with D possibly being TRBD2 (7 bases). The germline V gene encodes CDR1 GTSNPN and CDR2 SVGIG (reference sequence). V was trimmed by 2 bases and J by 8 bases, leaving 13 bases between them. CDR3 size: 13 residues. In DNA form, the CDR3 reads TGTGCCTGGAGTCGGGGGGCTACTTATGAGCAGTTCTTC. Its translation: CAWSRGATYEQFF.

In its sample, this clone was seen once. The chain is built from TRBV29-1 and TRBJ2-4; tentatively, D is TRBD2 (6 bases). V shed 3 bases and J shed 0 bases, with 12 bases lying between them. CDR1 is SQVTM and CDR2 is ANQGSEA in the germline V gene. The CDR3 loop spans 15 amino acids. The CDR3 DNA follows: TGCAGCGTTGAGGTCAGGGAGGTAGCCAAAAACATTCAGTACTTC. Protein product: CSVEVREVAKNIQYF.

In this sample, this clone turned up once. Here the CDR3 DNA reads TGTGCCATCAGGAACCAGGGCTCCCCTGCACTGGAGCAGTACTTC. This encodes CAIRNQGSPALEQYF. The chain couples TRBV10-3 to TRBJ2-7, with a tentative D call TRBD1 (5 bases). CDR3 length: 15 amino acids. The germline V and J ends were trimmed by 6 bases and 7 bases, with 22 bases remaining between them. Germline CDR1 ENHRY, CDR2 SYGVKD.

This clone was found many times. The chain links TRBV29-1 to TRBJ1-1; 11 bases map to TRBD1. The germline V gene has CDR1 SQVTM and CDR2 ANQGSEA. CDR3 size: 14 residues. J lost 6 bases, V lost 6 bases, and 9 bases had no gene match. The CDR3 DNA reads as TGCAGCGTCATCCGGGACAGGGGGACCCCTGAAGCTTTCTTT. It encodes CSVIRDRGTPEAFF.

This clone was seen more than once but under ten times. V and J are TRBV19 and TRBJ2-3; D is possibly TRBD2 (7 bases). V was pared by 6 bases and J by 12 bases, with 22 bases between. CDR1 is LNHDA and CDR2 is SQIVND in the germline V gene (reference sequence). The CDR3 totals 14 residues. CDR3 region: CASSEGDLSGAQYF. DNA for the CDR3: TGTGCCAGTAGCGAGGGGGACTTGAGCGGGGCCCAGTATTTT.

The sample holds a few counts of this clone. V gene TRBV11-2 combines with J gene TRBJ2-5; D not certain. The V gene lost 1 base and the J gene lost 0 bases, with 3 bases spanning the gap. CDR3 size: 13 residues. CDR1 and CDR2 from the germline V gene are SGHAT and FQNNGV. The CDR3 loop reads CASSLAYQETQYF. The CDR3 nucleotides read TGTGCCAGCAGCTTAGCGTACCAAGAGACCCAGTACTTC.

This chain uses TRBV29-1 with TRBJ2-3; 9 bases are a match to TRBD1. CDR1 SQVTM and CDR2 ANQGSEA come from the germline V gene. CDR3 length equals 14 residues. The V segment lost 3 bases and the J segment 6 bases; nucleotides outside the gene matches: 7. The CDR3 reads CSVEGQGFADTQYF. The CDR3 coding sequence is TGCAGCGTTGAGGGACAGGGCTTCGCGGATACGCAGTATTTT.